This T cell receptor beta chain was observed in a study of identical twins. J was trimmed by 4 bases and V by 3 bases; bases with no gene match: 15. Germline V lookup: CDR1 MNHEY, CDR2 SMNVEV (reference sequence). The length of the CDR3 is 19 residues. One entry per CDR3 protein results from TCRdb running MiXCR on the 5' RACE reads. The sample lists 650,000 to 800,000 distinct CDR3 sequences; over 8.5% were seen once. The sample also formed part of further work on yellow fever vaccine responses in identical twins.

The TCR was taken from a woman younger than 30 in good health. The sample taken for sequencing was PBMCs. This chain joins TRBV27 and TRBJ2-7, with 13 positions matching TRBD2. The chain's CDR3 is CASSFSGLAGATGGYEQYF. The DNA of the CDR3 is TGTGCCAGCAGTTTCTCCGGACTAGCGGGAGCAACTGGAGGGTACGAGCAGTACTTC.